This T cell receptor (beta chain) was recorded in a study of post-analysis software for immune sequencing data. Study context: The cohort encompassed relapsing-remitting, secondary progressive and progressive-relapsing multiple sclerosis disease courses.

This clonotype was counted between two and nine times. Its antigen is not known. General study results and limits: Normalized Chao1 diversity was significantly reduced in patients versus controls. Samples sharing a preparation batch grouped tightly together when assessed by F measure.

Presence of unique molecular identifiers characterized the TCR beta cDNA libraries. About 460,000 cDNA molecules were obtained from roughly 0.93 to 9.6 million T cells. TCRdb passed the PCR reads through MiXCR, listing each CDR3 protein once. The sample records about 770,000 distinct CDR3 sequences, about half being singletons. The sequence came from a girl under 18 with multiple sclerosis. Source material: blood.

This CDR3 is CASRRQGNFADTQYF. The CDR3 nucleotides read TGCGCCAGCAGAAGACAGGGGAATTTCGCAGATACGCAGTATTTT. The chain recombines TRBV5-1 with TRBJ2-3; 8 nucleotides agree with TRBD1. This CDR3 contains 15 residues. Germline-derived CDR1 and CDR2 are SGHRS and YFSETQ. J gave up 4 bases and V 5 bases, and 9 bases lay outside the gene matches.